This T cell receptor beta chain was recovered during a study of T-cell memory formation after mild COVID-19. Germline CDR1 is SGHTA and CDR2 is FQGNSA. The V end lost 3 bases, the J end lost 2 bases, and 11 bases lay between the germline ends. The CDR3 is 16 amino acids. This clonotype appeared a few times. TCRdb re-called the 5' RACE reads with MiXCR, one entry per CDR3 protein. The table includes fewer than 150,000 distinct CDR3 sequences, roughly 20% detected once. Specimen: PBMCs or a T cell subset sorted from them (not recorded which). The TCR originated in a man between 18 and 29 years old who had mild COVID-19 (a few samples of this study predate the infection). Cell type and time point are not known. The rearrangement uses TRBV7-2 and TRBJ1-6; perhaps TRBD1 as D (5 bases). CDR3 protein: CASSLAGGTYNSPLHF. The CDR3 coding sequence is TGTGCCAGCAGCTTGGCCGGGGGAACCTATAATTCACCCCTCCACTTT. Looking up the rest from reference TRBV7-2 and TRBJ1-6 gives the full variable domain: GAGVSQSPSNKVTEKGKDVELRCDPISGHTALYWYRQSLGQGLEFLIYFQGNSAPDKSGLPSDRFSAERTGGSVSTLTIQRTQQEDSAVYLCASSLAGGTYNSPLHFGNGTRLTVT.